The 7 T cell receptor beta chains reported below all come from one sample, sequenced in a study of OX40 agonist ivuxolimab in advanced cancers. The repertoire was sequenced with immunoSEQ multiplex PCR; TCRdb's copy has only in-frame clones and lacks some. The repertoire holds roughly 44,000 clones, with more than 70% as singletons. This specimen was CD4+ or CD8+ T cells sorted from blood, taken in a trial of the OX40 agonist ivuxolimab. The source of these receptors is an adult with an advanced solid tumor such as melanoma, head and neck, liver or kidney cancer.

The chain links TRBV13 to TRBJ2-7; D is uncertain. The CDR3 has 14 residues. Trimming shortened V by 5 bases and J by 5 bases, and 16 bases separated the two germline ends. CDR1 is PRHDT and CDR2 is FYEKMQ in the germline V gene (reference sequence). The CDR3 sequence: CASSTPGPRHEQYF. The CDR3 nucleotides are TGTGCCAGCAGCACTCCGGGCCCCAGGCACGAGCAGTACTTC.

The V gene is TRBV27, the J gene TRBJ2-7; D is possibly TRBD2 (6 bases). The CDR3 runs 15 residues. In germline, CDR1 is MNHEY, CDR2 SMNVEV (reference sequence). V was shortened by 7 bases and J by 0 bases, with 16 bases between the two germline ends. CDR3 bases: TGTGCCAGCACCTTAAGCGCGGGAAGCTCCTACGAGCAGTACTTC. This translates into CASTLSAGSSYEQYF.

This clone turned up a few times. V gene TRBV19 combines with J gene TRBJ1-5; the match to TRBD1 covers 8 bases. CDR1 is LNHDA, CDR2 SQIVND, per germline (reference sequence). V lost 9 bases, J lost 3 bases, and 4 bases stayed unmatched. CDR3 length: 13 amino acids. The CDR3 DNA follows: TGTGCCAGCGCGGACAGGGTCAATCAGCCCCAGCATTTT. The encoded protein is CASADRVNQPQHF. Full variable domain (rest looked up from reference TRBV19 and TRBJ1-5): DGGITQSPKYLFRKEGQNVTLSCEQNLNHDAMYWYRQDPGQGLRLIYYSQIVNDFQKGDIAEGYSVSREKKESFPLTVTSAQKNPTAFYLCASADRVNQPQHFGDGTRLSIL.

The genes are TRBV18 and TRBJ1-6, with a tentative D call TRBD1 (5 bases). This CDR3 comprises 16 residues. Deletions cut 4 bases from V and 0 bases from J, with 10 bases between. Germline CDR1 is KGHSH and CDR2 is LQKENI. DNA for the CDR3: TGTGCCAGCTCACAAGACAGAAGCTCCTATAATTCACCCCTCCACTTT. Its translation is CASSQDRSSYNSPLHF.

V gene TRBV19 combines with J gene TRBJ1-5; D perhaps matches TRBD1 (6 bases). The CDR3 runs to 16 residues. CDR1 is LNHDA and CDR2 is SQIVND in the germline V gene (reference sequence). V was trimmed by 3 bases and J by 6 bases, leaving 18 bases between them. In nucleotides, the CDR3 is TGTGCCAGTAGTATTTTACCAGGGGTCGGAGGTCAGCCCCAGCATTTT. It encodes CASSILPGVGGQPQHF.

The chain carries TRBV19 and TRBJ2-5; D not certain. Germline assignment: CDR1 LNHDA and CDR2 SQIVND (reference sequence). The V end was cut by 7 bases, the J end by 4 bases, with 13 bases between. The CDR3 is made up of 13 amino acids. CDR3 protein: CASTADPVETQYF. In DNA form, the CDR3 reads TGTGCCAGTACCGCGGACCCAGTAGAGACCCAGTACTTC. The entire variable domain, with the rest obtained from reference TRBV19 and TRBJ2-5, is as follows: DGGITQSPKYLFRKEGQNVTLSCEQNLNHDAMYWYRQDPGQGLRLIYYSQIVNDFQKGDIAEGYSVSREKKESFPLTVTSAQKNPTAFYLCASTADPVETQYFGPGTRLLVL.

The gene calls are TRBV30 and TRBJ2-1; D perhaps matches TRBD2 (6 bases). The CDR3 is made up of 13 amino acids. The germline V gene encodes CDR1 GTSNPN and CDR2 SVGIG (reference sequence). V lost 3 bases and J lost 3, with 9 bases in between. The CDR3 coding sequence is TGTGCCTGGAGAGCGGGTTACTACAATGAGCAGTTCTTC. It yields the protein CAWRAGYYNEQFF.